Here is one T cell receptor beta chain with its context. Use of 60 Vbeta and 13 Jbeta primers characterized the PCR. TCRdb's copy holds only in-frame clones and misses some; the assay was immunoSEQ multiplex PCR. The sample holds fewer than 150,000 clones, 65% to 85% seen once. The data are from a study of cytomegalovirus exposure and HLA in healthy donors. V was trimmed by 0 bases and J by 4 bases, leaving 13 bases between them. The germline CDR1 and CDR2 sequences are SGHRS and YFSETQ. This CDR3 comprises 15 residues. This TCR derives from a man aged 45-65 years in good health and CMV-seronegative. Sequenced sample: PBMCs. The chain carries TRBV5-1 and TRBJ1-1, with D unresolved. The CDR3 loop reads CASSLGSLPSTEAFF. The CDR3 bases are TGCGCCAGCAGCTTGGGTTCATTGCCCAGCACTGAAGCTTTCTTT.